Many counts were recorded for the clone carrying this T cell receptor (beta chain). The second PCR ran roughly 7 to 12 cycles with a sample-barcoded 5' primer and J-beta primers. One entry per CDR3 protein, called by TCRdb with MiXCR from the 5' RACE reads. The data show about 640,000 distinct CDR3 sequences, about 30% seen once. The data belong to a study of blood T cells in healthy people across ages. This TCR was sampled from an elderly woman in good health. The sample consisted of blood.

CDR3 nucleotides: TGCAGTGCCCCCGGACAGGGCGGTGGGGCCTCCAACATTCAGTACTTC. This sequence encodes CSAPGQGGGASNIQYF. V and J are TRBV20-1 and TRBJ2-4, with 8 bases matching TRBD1. After removal of 6 bases from V and 7 bases from J, the junction contained 17 bases not matched to a gene. Germline V gene lookup returns CDR1 DFQATT and CDR2 SNEGSKA (reference sequence). The CDR3 runs to 16 residues.